The clone carrying this T cell receptor beta chain was recorded a few times. Its matching antigen is unknown. TCRdb analysed the reads with MiXCR anew, one entry per CDR3 protein. This sample has hundreds of thousands of distinct CDR3 sequences, with about 33% found just once. Deletions cut 10 bases from V and 2 bases from J, with 11 bases between. CDR1 and CDR2 (germline): SGHVS, FNYEAQ. The CDR3 length is 13 residues. This specimen comes from a study of T cell repertoires in cytomegalovirus infection. General observations from the study: Dominating the ex vivo response were TCR beta clonotypes that were CMV-specific and HLA-C-restricted. Identification of carriers of CMV plus the relevant HLA was achieved through cumulative public TCR beta family frequency.

Here the sequenced sample was cultured PBMCs, taken from culture after CMV antigen stimulation. The chain joins TRBV7-6 to TRBJ1-4; the D is unclear. The receptor was derived from a human donor in good health (CMV status not recorded). Some clones in this sample may be carry-over from other donors' samples. This chain's CDR3 is CATSRVTNEKLFF. DNA of the CDR3: TGTGCCACCTCGCGGGTTACTAATGAAAAACTGTTTTTT.